A selection of T cell receptor beta chains follows, all from one sample in a study of beta chain features in type 1 diabetes. Repertoires were generated with immunoSEQ multiplex PCR, while TCRdb's copy carries only in-frame clones and drops some. The sample lists 300,000 to 350,000 clones, 13% to 15% occurring once. Sample: central memory CD4+ T cells from blood. Receptor source: a man aged 25 to 40 in good health. The CDR3 runs from the conserved cysteine through the conserved F or W. The D gene is left open where the match is weak. Expanded clones are given a class, and other clones once, few, many or no size at all.

j_call: TRBJ2-1
d_call: -
v_call: TRBV6-1
clone_size: many
cdr3_aa: CASSELGGIGNEQFF
cdr3_nt: TGTGCCAGCAGTGAACTAGGAGGTATCGGCAATGAGCAGTTCTTC

j_call: TRBJ2-5
d_call: -
v_call: TRBV10-3
clone_size: many
cdr3_aa: CATGLSSEETQYF
cdr3_nt: TGTGCCACAGGACTATCGTCCGAAGAGACCCAGTACTTC

j_call: TRBJ2-3
d_call: -
v_call: TRBV6-1
clone_size: few
cdr3_aa: CASSYKGTQYF
cdr3_nt: TGTGCCAGCAGTTACAAGGGAACGCAGTATTTT

j_call: TRBJ1-1
d_call: -
v_call: TRBV5-1
clone_size: few
cdr3_aa: CASSLEFSRAEAFF
cdr3_nt: TGCGCCAGCAGCTTGGAATTTTCCAGGGCGGAAGCTTTCTTT

j_call: TRBJ2-2
d_call: -
v_call: TRBV5-6
clone_size: -
cdr3_aa: CASSLAGTGELFF
cdr3_nt: TGTGCCAGCAGCTTGGCCGGTACCGGGGAGCTGTTTTTT

j_call: TRBJ2-1
d_call: TRBD2
v_call: TRBV12-5
clone_size: -
cdr3_aa: CASGSTGLAGRNYNEQFF
cdr3_nt: TGTGCTAGTGGTTCGACGGGACTAGCGGGACGAAATTACAATGAGCAGTTCTTC

j_call: TRBJ1-4
d_call: -
v_call: TRBV7-6
clone_size: few
cdr3_aa: CASSLVGSGVQLKLFF
cdr3_nt: TGTGCCAGCAGCTTAGTAGGATCAGGAGTCCAATTAAAACTGTTTTTT

j_call: TRBJ1-5
d_call: -
v_call: TRBV15
clone_size: few
cdr3_aa: CATSRPGTVDQPQHF
cdr3_nt: TGTGCCACCAGCAGACCTGGGACGGTGGATCAGCCCCAGCATTTT

j_call: TRBJ2-3
d_call: -
v_call: TRBV5-1
clone_size: few
cdr3_aa: CASSLVPRGSTDTQYF
cdr3_nt: TGCGCCAGCAGCTTGGTCCCTAGGGGGAGCACAGATACGCAGTATTTT

j_call: TRBJ2-1
d_call: -
v_call: TRBV7-2
clone_size: many
cdr3_aa: CASTGTGGAHNEQFF
cdr3_nt: TGTGCCAGCACGGGGACCGGGGGAGCGCACAATGAGCAGTTCTTC